Each of the 5 T cell receptor beta chains below was sequenced from the same sample in a study of T cell changes during pregnancy in multiple sclerosis. TCRdb keeps only in-frame clones here, not all; method: immunoSEQ multiplex PCR. This sample has tens of thousands of clones; 90% to 95% occur once, and the top ten carry 1%. The specimen was peripheral blood, collected in the first trimester of pregnancy. These receptor sequences come from a female donor with multiple sclerosis, enrolled in a pregnancy study.

The chain couples TRBV6-1 to TRBJ1-4; D not resolved. The CDR3 is 14 amino acids. Deletions cut 3 bases from V and 4 bases from J, with 9 bases between. Germline CDR1 reads MNHNS; CDR2 reads SASEGT. This chain's CDR3 is CASSDGQVNEKLFF. In DNA, the CDR3 is TGTGCCAGCAGTGATGGGCAGGTTAATGAAAAACTGTTTTTT.

The V and J genes are TRBV7-9 and TRBJ2-5; D is perhaps TRBD1 (5 bases). CDR1 is SEHNR and CDR2 is FQNEAQ in the germline V gene (reference sequence). The CDR3 consists of 15 residues. V was shortened by 6 bases and J by 0 bases, with 14 bases between the two germline ends. In DNA, the CDR3 is TGTGCCAGCAGTTCGGACATTGAGTACCAAGAGACCCAGTACTTC. It is translated as CASSSDIEYQETQYF.

CDR3 protein: CASIRESREPLHF. DNA for the CDR3: TGTGCCAGCATACGAGAGTCCCGGGAACCCCTCCACTTT. This chain joins TRBV2 and TRBJ1-6; D gene unclear. This CDR3 spans 13 amino acids. CDR1 SNHLY and CDR2 FYNNEI come from the germline V gene. V lost 7 bases, J lost 12 bases, and 16 bases lay in between.

The genes are TRBV7-8 and TRBJ1-1, with D unresolved. Germline V gene sequence: CDR1 SGHVS, CDR2 FQNEAQ. The CDR3 consists of 14 residues. The V end lost 3 bases, the J end lost 3 bases, and 11 bases lay between the germline ends. The CDR3 DNA follows: TGTGCCAGCAGCTTTACGCTGAAGCACACTGAAGCTTTCTTT. Translated, it gives CASSFTLKHTEAFF.

The chain couples TRBV2 to TRBJ2-5, with 8 bases identical to TRBD1. This CDR3 spans 15 amino acids. The germline V gene has CDR1 SNHLY and CDR2 FYNNEI. V shed 5 bases and J 5 bases; nucleotides not matched to a gene: 10. CDR3 DNA: TGTGCCAGCAGTACAGGGGGACTCCTCAAGGAGACCCAGTACTTC. Amino acids: CASSTGGLLKETQYF.